This TCR beta chain was found in a study of cytomegalovirus exposure and HLA in healthy donors. The study's findings and limits: Most TCRs appeared rarely, but some public TCRs recurred in many donors. Fewer N-insertions than the approximately 700-donor mean were reportedly shown by an Asian-associated ancestry cluster in a later analysis.

A note on this clone: The antigen remains undetermined.

Although they were nominally healthy when sampled, donors likely had unrecorded immune exposures. The PCR used 60 Vbeta and 13 Jbeta primers. TCRdb's copy holds only in-frame clones and misses some; the assay was immunoSEQ multiplex PCR. The data contain about 150,000 clones, over 75% of them singletons. Trimming took off 2 bases at V and 5 bases at J, with 9 bases between the two ends. The CDR3 totals 13 residues. Germline CDR1 is MNHNY and CDR2 is SVGAGI (reference sequence). The V gene is TRBV6-6, the J gene TRBJ2-5; unclear D gene. This clonotype was sampled from a man aged 50 to 60 in good health and CMV-seropositive. Sequencing input: PBMCs. The CDR3 region is CASSYVGQETQYF. The DNA for the CDR3 is TGTGCCAGCAGTTACGTTGGGCAGGAGACCCAGTACTTC.